This T cell receptor (beta chain) derives from a study of blood T cell repertoires in COVID-19. This CDR3 has 16 amino acids. The germline V gene encodes CDR1 LNHDA and CDR2 SQIVND (reference sequence). J was trimmed by 1 base and V by 6 bases; bases with no gene match: 8. In the original analysis: Estimation of nucleated cell counts relied on the amplification of reference gene primers. Data came from immunoSEQ multiplex PCR; TCRdb stores just in-frame clones and leaves some out. Clone size and V and J calls were adopted from that table, with D and trimming inferred from the DNA. The repertoire holds about 50,000 clones, with 75% to 90% as singletons.

The specimen sequenced was peripheral blood. The clonotype was recovered from a man between 60 and 70 years old with acute or convalescent COVID-19. The gene calls are TRBV19 and TRBJ2-2; 7 bases fit TRBD2. This CDR3 is CASRKTSNLNTGELFF. DNA of the CDR3: TGTGCCAGTAGAAAGACTAGCAACCTGAACACCGGGGAGCTGTTTTTT.